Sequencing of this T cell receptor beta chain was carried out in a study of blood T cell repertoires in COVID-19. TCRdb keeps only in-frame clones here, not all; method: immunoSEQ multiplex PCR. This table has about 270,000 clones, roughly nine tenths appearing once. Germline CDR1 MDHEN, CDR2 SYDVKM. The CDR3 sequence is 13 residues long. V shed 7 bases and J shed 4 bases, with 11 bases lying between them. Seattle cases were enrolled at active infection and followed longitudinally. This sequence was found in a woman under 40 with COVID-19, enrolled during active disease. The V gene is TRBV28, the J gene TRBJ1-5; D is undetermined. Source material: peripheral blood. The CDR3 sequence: CASTWSPNQPQHF. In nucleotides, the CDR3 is TGTGCCAGCACCTGGAGCCCTAATCAGCCCCAGCATTTT.